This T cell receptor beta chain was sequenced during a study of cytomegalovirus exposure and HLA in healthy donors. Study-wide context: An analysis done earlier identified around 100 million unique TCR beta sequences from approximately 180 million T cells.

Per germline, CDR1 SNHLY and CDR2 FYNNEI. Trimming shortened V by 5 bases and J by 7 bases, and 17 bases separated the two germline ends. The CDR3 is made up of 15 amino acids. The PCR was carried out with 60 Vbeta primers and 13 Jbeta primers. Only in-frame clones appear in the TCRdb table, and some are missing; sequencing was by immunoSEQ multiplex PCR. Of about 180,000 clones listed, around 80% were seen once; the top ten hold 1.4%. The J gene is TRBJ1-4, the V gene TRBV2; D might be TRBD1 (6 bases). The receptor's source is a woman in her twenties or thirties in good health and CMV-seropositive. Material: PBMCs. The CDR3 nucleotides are TGTGCCAGCAGTAGGCTCGGGAGGGGGATTGAAAAACTGTTTTTT. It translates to CASSRLGRGIEKLFF.